This T cell receptor beta chain was retrieved from a study of blood T cell repertoires in COVID-19. Study-wide background: Samples came from the United States, Italy and Spain, spanning acute and convalescent COVID-19. The cDNA or gDNA used as material had been derived from T cells, B-cell-depleted T cells, or PBMCs.

CDR3 length: 14 amino acids. Germline V gives CDR1 LNHDA, CDR2 SQIVND (reference sequence). V lost 3 bases and J 8 bases, leaving 14 bases between the germline ends. Under the authors' procedure: Researchers report that nucleated cell counts were estimated from reference gene primer amplification. Generated by immunoSEQ multiplex PCR, the TCRdb table keeps only in-frame clones and is missing some. The DNA was the basis for D and trimming; V, J and clone size are from that table. The data contain approximately 260,000 clones, roughly 83% of them singletons. Sequenced sample: peripheral blood. The chain employs TRBV19 and TRBJ2-1, with D possibly being TRBD2 (6 bases). The sequence came from an elderly woman with acute or convalescent COVID-19. CDR3 region: CASSMWNSGHEQFF. CDR3 in DNA: TGTGCCAGTAGTATGTGGAATAGCGGCCATGAGCAGTTCTTC. The complete variable domain, with remaining parts taken from reference TRBV19 and TRBJ2-1, reads DGGITQSPKYLFRKEGQNVTLSCEQNLNHDAMYWYRQDPGQGLRLIYYSQIVNDFQKGDIAEGYSVSREKKESFPLTVTSAQKNPTAFYLCASSMWNSGHEQFFGPGTRLTVL.